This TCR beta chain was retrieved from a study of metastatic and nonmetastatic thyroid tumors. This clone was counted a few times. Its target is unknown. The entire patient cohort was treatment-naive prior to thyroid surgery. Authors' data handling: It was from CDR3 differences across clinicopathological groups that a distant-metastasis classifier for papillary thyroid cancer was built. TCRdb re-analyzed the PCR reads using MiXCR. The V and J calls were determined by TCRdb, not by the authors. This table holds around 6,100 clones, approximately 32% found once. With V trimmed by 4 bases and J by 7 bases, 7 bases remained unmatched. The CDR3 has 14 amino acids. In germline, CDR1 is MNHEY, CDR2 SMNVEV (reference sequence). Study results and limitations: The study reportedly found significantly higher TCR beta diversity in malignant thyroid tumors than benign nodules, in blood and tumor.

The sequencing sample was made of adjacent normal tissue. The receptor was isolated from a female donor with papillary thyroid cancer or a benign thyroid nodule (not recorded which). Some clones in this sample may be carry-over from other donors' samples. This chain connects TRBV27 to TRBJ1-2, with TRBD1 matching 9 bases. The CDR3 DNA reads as TGTGCCAGCAGTTACATCGACAGGGGGGGTGGCTACACCTTC. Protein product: CASSYIDRGGGYTF.